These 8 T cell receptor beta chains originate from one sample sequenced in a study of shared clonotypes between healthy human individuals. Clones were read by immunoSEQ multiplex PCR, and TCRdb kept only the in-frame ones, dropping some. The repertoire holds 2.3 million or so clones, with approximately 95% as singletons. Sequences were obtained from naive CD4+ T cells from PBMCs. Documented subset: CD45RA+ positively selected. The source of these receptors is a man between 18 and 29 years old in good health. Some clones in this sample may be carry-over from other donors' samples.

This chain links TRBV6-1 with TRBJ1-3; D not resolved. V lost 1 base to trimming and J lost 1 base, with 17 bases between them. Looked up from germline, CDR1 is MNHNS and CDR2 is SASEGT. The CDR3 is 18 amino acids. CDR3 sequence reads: CASSEGWGYMGSGNTIYF. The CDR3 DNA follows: TGTGCCAGCAGTGAAGGATGGGGTTACATGGGGTCTGGAAACACCATATATTTT.

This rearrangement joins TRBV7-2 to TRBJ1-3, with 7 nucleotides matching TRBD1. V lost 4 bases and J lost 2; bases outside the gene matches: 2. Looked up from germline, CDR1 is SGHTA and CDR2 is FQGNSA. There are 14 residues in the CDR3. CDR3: CASSSTGAGNTIYF. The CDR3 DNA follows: TGTGCCAGCAGCTCCACAGGGGCTGGAAACACCATATATTTT.

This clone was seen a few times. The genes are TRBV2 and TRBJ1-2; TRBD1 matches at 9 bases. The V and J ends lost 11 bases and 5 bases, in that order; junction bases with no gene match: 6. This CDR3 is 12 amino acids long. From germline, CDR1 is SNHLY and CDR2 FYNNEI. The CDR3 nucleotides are TGTGCCGGTACACAGGGGGCATATGGCTACACCTTC. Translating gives CAGTQGAYGYTF.

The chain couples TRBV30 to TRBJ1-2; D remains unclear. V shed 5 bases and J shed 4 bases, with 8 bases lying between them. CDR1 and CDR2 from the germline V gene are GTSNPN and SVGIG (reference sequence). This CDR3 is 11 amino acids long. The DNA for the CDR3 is TGTGCCTGGGGGGTGTCCTATGGCTACACCTTC. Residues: CAWGVSYGYTF.

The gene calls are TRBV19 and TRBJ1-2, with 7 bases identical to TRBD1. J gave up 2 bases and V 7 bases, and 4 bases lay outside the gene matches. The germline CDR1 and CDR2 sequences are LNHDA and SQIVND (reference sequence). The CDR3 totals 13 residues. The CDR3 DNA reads TGTGCCAGTAACCCGACAGGGAACTATGGCTACACCTTC. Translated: CASNPTGNYGYTF.

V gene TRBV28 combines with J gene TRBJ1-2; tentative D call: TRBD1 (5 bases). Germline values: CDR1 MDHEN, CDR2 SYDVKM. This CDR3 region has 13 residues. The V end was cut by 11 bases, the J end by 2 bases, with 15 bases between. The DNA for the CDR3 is TGTGCCGGCGGTTGGGGCGGCAACTATGGCTACACCTTC. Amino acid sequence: CAGGWGGNYGYTF.

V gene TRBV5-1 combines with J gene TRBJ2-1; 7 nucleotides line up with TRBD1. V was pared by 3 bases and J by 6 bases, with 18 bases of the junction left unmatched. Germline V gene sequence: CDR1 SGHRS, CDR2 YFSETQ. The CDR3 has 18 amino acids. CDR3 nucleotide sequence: TGCGCCAGCAGCTACTCTCATATGACAGGGACCTGGGGCAATGAGCAGTTCTTC. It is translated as CASSYSHMTGTWGNEQFF.

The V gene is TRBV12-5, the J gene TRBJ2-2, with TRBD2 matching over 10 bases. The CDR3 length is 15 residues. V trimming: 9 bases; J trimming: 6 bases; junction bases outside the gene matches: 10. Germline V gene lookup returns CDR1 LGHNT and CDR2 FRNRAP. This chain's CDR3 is CASSKREGEAGELFF. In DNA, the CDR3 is TGTGCTAGCTCGAAGCGGGAGGGCGAGGCCGGGGAGCTGTTTTTT. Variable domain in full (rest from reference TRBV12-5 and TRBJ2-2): DARVTQTPRHKVTEMGQEVTMRCQPILGHNTVFWYRQTMMQGLELLAYFRNRAPLDDSGMPKDRFSAEMPDATLATLKIQPSEPRDSAVYFCASSKREGEAGELFFGEGSRLTVL.